This is a list of T cell receptor beta chains from one sample in a study of T cells in Graves' hyperthyroidism and ophthalmopathy. TCRdb processed the multiplex PCR reads anew with MiXCR; each CDR3 protein has one entry. The profile covers about 640,000 distinct CDR3 sequences, with more than 20% appearing a single time and around a third taken by the ten largest. The sample comprised blood. The origin of the receptors is a man aged 25-40 years with Graves' ophthalmopathy. Each CDR3 is given with its conserved first and last residue. Each record gives: clone size, J gene, D gene, V gene, CDR3 protein, CDR3 DNA. A D gene is named only where the DNA matches it firmly. Clone size is shown for a subset of rows, as once, few, many or a class of expanded clone.

clone size: many; J gene: TRBJ1-1; D gene: -; V gene: TRBV7-3; CDR3 protein: CASSLGSFGTEAFF; CDR3 DNA: TGTGCCAGCAGCCTCGGGTCATTCGGCACTGAAGCTTTCTTT
clone size: many; J gene: TRBJ2-5; D gene: -; V gene: TRBV12-3/TRBV12-4; CDR3 protein: CASSLATQGGQETQYF; CDR3 DNA: TGTGCCAGCAGTTTAGCGACACAGGGTGGCCAAGAGACCCAGTACTTC
clone size: few; J gene: TRBJ2-7; D gene: TRBD2; V gene: TRBV4-1; CDR3 protein: CASSQGEGSSYEQYF; CDR3 DNA: TGCGCCAGCAGCCAAGGGGAGGGATCCTCCTACGAGCAGTACTTC
clone size: few; J gene: TRBJ2-7; D gene: TRBD1; V gene: TRBV28; CDR3 protein: CASSSRTGDTYEQYF; CDR3 DNA: TGTGCCAGCAGTTCCCGGACAGGGGACACCTACGAGCAGTACTTC
clone size: -; J gene: TRBJ1-1; D gene: TRBD1; V gene: TRBV25-1; CDR3 protein: CASSARQGANTEAFF; CDR3 DNA: TGTGCCAGCAGTGCGAGACAGGGGGCGAACACTGAAGCTTTCTTT
clone size: few; J gene: TRBJ2-2; D gene: -; V gene: TRBV28; CDR3 protein: CASEEPTGELFF; CDR3 DNA: TGTGCCAGCGAGGAACCCACCGGGGAGCTGTTTTTT
clone size: -; J gene: TRBJ2-1; D gene: TRBD2; V gene: TRBV4-1; CDR3 protein: CASSAGAQLAGGYNEQFF; CDR3 DNA: TGCGCCAGCAGCGCTGGGGCCCAACTAGCGGGAGGATACAATGAGCAGTTCTTC
clone size: few; J gene: TRBJ2-2; D gene: -; V gene: TRBV19; CDR3 protein: CANRRGNTGELFF; CDR3 DNA: TGTGCCAACAGGAGGGGGAACACCGGGGAGCTGTTTTTT
clone size: many; J gene: TRBJ1-2; D gene: TRBD1; V gene: TRBV5-1; CDR3 protein: CASSPGQGLYYGYTF; CDR3 DNA: TGCGCCAGCAGCCCCGGACAGGGCCTATACTATGGCTACACCTTC
clone size: many; J gene: TRBJ1-2; D gene: -; V gene: TRBV10-2; CDR3 protein: CASSEVGDGYTF; CDR3 DNA: TGCGCCAGCAGTGAGGTGGGGGATGGCTACACCTTC
clone size: few; J gene: TRBJ2-1; D gene: -; V gene: TRBV12-3/TRBV12-4; CDR3 protein: CASSFDNRVRPYNEQFF; CDR3 DNA: TGTGCCAGCAGTTTTGACAACAGGGTCAGACCCTACAATGAGCAGTTCTTC
clone size: -; J gene: TRBJ2-3; D gene: TRBD2; V gene: TRBV20-1; CDR3 protein: CSALSAGAGDTQYF; CDR3 DNA: TGCAGTGCTCTATCAGCGGGAGCGGGAGATACGCAGTATTTT
clone size: -; J gene: TRBJ2-2; D gene: -; V gene: TRBV12-3/TRBV12-4; CDR3 protein: CASTLDRDTGELFF; CDR3 DNA: TGTGCCAGCACCCTCGACAGAGACACCGGGGAGCTGTTTTTT
clone size: many; J gene: TRBJ1-5; D gene: -; V gene: TRBV2; CDR3 protein: CASNRGSTTNQPQHF; CDR3 DNA: TGTGCCAGCAATAGGGGGTCCACTACGAATCAGCCCCAGCATTTT
clone size: many; J gene: TRBJ2-5; D gene: -; V gene: TRBV14; CDR3 protein: CASSSSLQETQYF; CDR3 DNA: TGTGCCAGCAGTTCCTCCCTACAAGAGACCCAGTACTTC
clone size: -; J gene: TRBJ2-3; D gene: -; V gene: TRBV7-2; CDR3 protein: CASSLERTDTQYF; CDR3 DNA: TGTGCCAGCAGCTTGGAACGCACAGATACGCAGTATTTT
clone size: few; J gene: TRBJ2-3; D gene: -; V gene: TRBV6-6; CDR3 protein: CASSYARGRLADTQYF; CDR3 DNA: TGTGCCAGCAGTTACGCTCGGGGGCGTCTCGCAGATACGCAGTATTTT
clone size: -; J gene: TRBJ2-5; D gene: TRBD2; V gene: TRBV5-1; CDR3 protein: CASSDGLVETQYF; CDR3 DNA: TGCGCCAGCAGCGATGGACTAGTGGAGACCCAGTACTTC
clone size: few; J gene: TRBJ2-1; D gene: TRBD2; V gene: TRBV20-1; CDR3 protein: CSAPGLAGGEQFF; CDR3 DNA: TGCAGTGCTCCCGGACTAGCGGGAGGTGAGCAGTTCTTC
clone size: -; J gene: TRBJ2-1; D gene: TRBD2; V gene: TRBV4-2; CDR3 protein: CASSPWGSGISYNEQFF; CDR3 DNA: TGTGCCAGCAGCCCCTGGGGTAGCGGGATCTCCTACAATGAGCAGTTCTTC
clone size: -; J gene: TRBJ1-2; D gene: -; V gene: TRBV29-1; CDR3 protein: CSVESLSGDGYTF; CDR3 DNA: TGCAGCGTTGAAAGCTTGTCAGGGGATGGCTACACCTTC
clone size: -; J gene: TRBJ2-5; D gene: -; V gene: TRBV30; CDR3 protein: CAWSVPVQETQYF; CDR3 DNA: TGTGCCTGGAGTGTCCCTGTCCAAGAGACCCAGTACTTC
clone size: -; J gene: TRBJ1-1; D gene: -; V gene: TRBV28; CDR3 protein: CASSQGRYTEALF; CDR3 DNA: TGTGCCAGCAGTCAAGGGAGATACACTGAAGCTCTCTTT
clone size: -; J gene: TRBJ2-3; D gene: -; V gene: TRBV29-1; CDR3 protein: CSVGPGPDTQYF; CDR3 DNA: TGCAGCGTAGGCCCTGGGCCAGATACGCAGTATTTT
clone size: few; J gene: TRBJ2-7; D gene: TRBD1; V gene: TRBV30; CDR3 protein: CAWSAGTGYEQYF; CDR3 DNA: TGTGCCTGGAGTGCCGGGACAGGTTACGAGCAGTACTTC
clone size: -; J gene: TRBJ2-7; D gene: TRBD2; V gene: TRBV5-1; CDR3 protein: CASSPQTGTSGSYEQYF; CDR3 DNA: TGCGCCAGCAGCCCGCAAACCGGGACTAGCGGGAGTTACGAGCAGTACTTC
clone size: -; J gene: TRBJ1-5; D gene: TRBD1; V gene: TRBV19; CDR3 protein: CASSIPRTGNPDQPQHF; CDR3 DNA: TGTGCCAGTAGTATCCCCCGGACAGGGAACCCAGATCAGCCCCAGCATTTT
clone size: few; J gene: TRBJ1-2; D gene: -; V gene: TRBV5-1; CDR3 protein: CASSSLKFGYTF; CDR3 DNA: TGCGCCAGCAGCTCCCTGAAATTCGGCTACACCTTC
clone size: -; J gene: TRBJ2-5; D gene: -; V gene: TRBV5-1; CDR3 protein: CASSLVVEETQYF; CDR3 DNA: TGCGCCAGCAGCTTGGTGGTGGAAGAGACCCAGTACTTC
clone size: many; J gene: TRBJ2-7; D gene: TRBD1; V gene: TRBV6-1; CDR3 protein: CASPLGQNYYEQYF; CDR3 DNA: TGTGCCAGCCCTTTGGGACAGAATTACTACGAGCAGTACTTC
clone size: many; J gene: TRBJ2-7; D gene: TRBD2; V gene: TRBV2; CDR3 protein: CASSEGLAGRFEQYF; CDR3 DNA: TGTGCCAGCAGCGAGGGACTAGCGGGAAGATTCGAGCAGTACTTC
clone size: -; J gene: TRBJ2-5; D gene: -; V gene: TRBV11-2; CDR3 protein: CASSPDWTNQETQYF; CDR3 DNA: TGTGCCAGCAGCCCGGATTGGACTAACCAAGAGACCCAGTACTTC
clone size: few; J gene: TRBJ1-2; D gene: -; V gene: TRBV2; CDR3 protein: CASSEDRFGCYTF; CDR3 DNA: TGTGCCAGCAGTGAAGATAGGTTCGGGTGCTACACCTTC
clone size: few; J gene: TRBJ2-5; D gene: -; V gene: TRBV13; CDR3 protein: CASSLSPQGKTQYF; CDR3 DNA: TGTGCCAGCAGCTTAAGCCCCCAGGGGAAGACCCAGTACTTC
clone size: few; J gene: TRBJ2-7; D gene: -; V gene: TRBV6-1; CDR3 protein: CASTKQLGSSYEQYF; CDR3 DNA: TGTGCCAGCACCAAACAGTTGGGGAGCTCCTACGAGCAGTACTTC
clone size: -; J gene: TRBJ2-7; D gene: -; V gene: TRBV5-4; CDR3 protein: CASSVSPGHSSYEQYF; CDR3 DNA: TGTGCCAGCAGCGTTTCCCCGGGCCACAGCTCCTACGAGCAGTACTTC
clone size: -; J gene: TRBJ2-2; D gene: TRBD2; V gene: TRBV6-1; CDR3 protein: CASTAGTSGTGELFF; CDR3 DNA: TGTGCCAGCACCGCCGGGACTAGCGGTACCGGGGAGCTGTTTTTT
clone size: -; J gene: TRBJ1-4; D gene: -; V gene: TRBV20-1; CDR3 protein: CSARPRGEKLFF; CDR3 DNA: TGCAGTGCTAGACCCCGGGGCGAAAAACTGTTTTTT
clone size: -; J gene: TRBJ2-1; D gene: -; V gene: TRBV14; CDR3 protein: CASSPTSPFNEQFF; CDR3 DNA: TGTGCCAGCAGCCCGACTAGTCCCTTCAATGAGCAGTTCTTC
clone size: few; J gene: TRBJ2-2; D gene: -; V gene: TRBV7-8; CDR3 protein: CASSLVQSPGELFF; CDR3 DNA: TGTGCCAGCAGCTTGGTACAGAGTCCCGGGGAGCTGTTTTTT
clone size: few; J gene: TRBJ1-5; D gene: -; V gene: TRBV28; CDR3 protein: CASSNRVGAQPQHF; CDR3 DNA: TGTGCCAGCAGTAACAGGGTGGGCGCTCAGCCCCAGCATTTT
clone size: few; J gene: TRBJ2-7; D gene: TRBD2; V gene: TRBV3-1; CDR3 protein: CASSQGLLAGVLEQYF; CDR3 DNA: TGTGCCAGCAGCCAGGGTCTACTAGCGGGGGTTCTCGAGCAGTACTTC
clone size: many; J gene: TRBJ1-1; D gene: -; V gene: TRBV2; CDR3 protein: CASSVGGSTEAFF; CDR3 DNA: TGTGCCAGCAGTGTCGGGGGAAGCACTGAAGCTTTCTTT
clone size: -; J gene: TRBJ2-6; D gene: -; V gene: TRBV6-2/TRBV6-3; CDR3 protein: CASSHDRPLSGANVLTF; CDR3 DNA: TGTGCCAGCAGCCACGACAGGCCCCTCTCTGGGGCCAACGTCCTGACTTTC
clone size: few; J gene: TRBJ2-5; D gene: TRBD1; V gene: TRBV14; CDR3 protein: CASSMTPGQGAANF; CDR3 DNA: TGTGCCAGCAGCATGACTCCGGGACAGGGGGCCGCCAACTTC
clone size: -; J gene: TRBJ2-2; D gene: -; V gene: TRBV19; CDR3 protein: CASSIVEGTGELFF; CDR3 DNA: TGTGCCAGTAGTATAGTGGAAGGCACCGGGGAGCTGTTTTTT
clone size: few; J gene: TRBJ2-7; D gene: TRBD1; V gene: TRBV29-1; CDR3 protein: CSGSGGDSYEQYF; CDR3 DNA: TGCTCAGGATCAGGGGGCGATTCCTACGAGCAGTACTTC
clone size: -; J gene: TRBJ2-7; D gene: TRBD2; V gene: TRBV12-3/TRBV12-4; CDR3 protein: CASSLTSGRAVYEQYF; CDR3 DNA: TGTGCCAGCAGTTTGACTAGCGGGAGGGCCGTCTACGAGCAGTACTTC
clone size: -; J gene: TRBJ2-2; D gene: -; V gene: TRBV5-5; CDR3 protein: CASSLVGVGTGELFF; CDR3 DNA: TGTGCCAGCAGCTTGGTGGGGGTGGGCACCGGGGAGCTGTTTTTT
clone size: -; J gene: TRBJ2-7; D gene: -; V gene: TRBV7-8; CDR3 protein: CASSLGRLPGEQYF; CDR3 DNA: TGTGCCAGCAGCTTAGGACGCCTGCCCGGCGAGCAGTACTTC
clone size: few; J gene: TRBJ1-2; D gene: -; V gene: TRBV6-6; CDR3 protein: CASSYWAGVGYTF; CDR3 DNA: TGTGCCAGCAGTTACTGGGCAGGGGTCGGCTACACCTTC
clone size: -; J gene: TRBJ2-1; D gene: -; V gene: TRBV6-1; CDR3 protein: CASRDYSYNEQFF; CDR3 DNA: TGTGCCAGCAGGGACTACTCCTACAATGAGCAGTTCTTC
clone size: few; J gene: TRBJ2-3; D gene: -; V gene: TRBV11-2; CDR3 protein: CASSLGTTKRTDTQYF; CDR3 DNA: TGTGCCAGCAGCTTAGGGACAACCAAGAGGACAGATACGCAGTATTTT
clone size: many; J gene: TRBJ2-3; D gene: TRBD1; V gene: TRBV12-3/TRBV12-4; CDR3 protein: CASSPGGTSTDTQYF; CDR3 DNA: TGTGCCAGCAGTCCAGGGGGCACTAGCACAGATACGCAGTATTTT
clone size: -; J gene: TRBJ2-2; D gene: -; V gene: TRBV10-3; CDR3 protein: CAISGQRELFF; CDR3 DNA: TGTGCCATCAGTGGGCAGCGGGAGCTGTTTTTT
clone size: -; J gene: TRBJ2-1; D gene: -; V gene: TRBV29-1; CDR3 protein: CSVEAGNDYNEQFF; CDR3 DNA: TGCAGCGTTGAAGCAGGGAATGACTACAATGAGCAGTTCTTC
clone size: -; J gene: TRBJ2-1; D gene: -; V gene: TRBV20-1; CDR3 protein: CSASKSIYEQFF; CDR3 DNA: TGCAGTGCTAGTAAATCAATCTATGAGCAGTTCTTC
clone size: few; J gene: TRBJ1-1; D gene: TRBD1; V gene: TRBV4-1; CDR3 protein: CASSQKGAGQGGTEAFF; CDR3 DNA: TGCGCCAGCAGCCAAAAGGGGGCCGGACAGGGCGGCACTGAAGCTTTCTTT
clone size: few; J gene: TRBJ2-1; D gene: -; V gene: TRBV10-3; CDR3 protein: CAIASRDRSIEQFF; CDR3 DNA: TGTGCCATTGCGTCCCGGGACCGTTCAATTGAGCAGTTCTTC